The rows below give T cell receptor beta chains drawn from one sample of a study of T-cell reconstitution after alpha-beta-depleted transplantation in children. TCRdb re-called the PCR reads with MiXCR, one entry per CDR3 protein. The sample lists roughly 180,000 distinct CDR3 sequences, roughly 15% occurring once. Material: PBMCs from the stem cell graft donor, obtained from the stem cell graft. The source is a human donor who donated a stem cell graft to a child with acute lymphoblastic leukemia. The CDR3 runs from the conserved cysteine through the conserved F or W. D genes are given only for firm matches.

TRBV5-5	TRBD1	TRBJ2-4	CASSFGTGENIQYF
TRBV12-3/TRBV12-4	NA	TRBJ2-7	CASSLDVEGRRYFEQYF
TRBV25-1	NA	TRBJ2-3	CASRDRLRTQYF
TRBV5-1	NA	TRBJ1-1	CASSLTGLRNTEAFF
TRBV4-1	TRBD2	TRBJ2-5	CASSQPGGTRETQYF
TRBV5-6	NA	TRBJ2-5	CASSFGGEAQYF
TRBV7-8	TRBD2	TRBJ2-3	CASSSVAGEGADTQYF
TRBV6-1	TRBD2	TRBJ2-1	CASSDLAGGYNEQFF
TRBV5-1	NA	TRBJ2-1	CASTHGDSYNEQFF
TRBV27	NA	TRBJ1-5	CASSFGYNQPQHF
TRBV7-8	TRBD1	TRBJ2-7	CASSPRTGSYEQYF
TRBV12-3/TRBV12-4	NA	TRBJ2-1	CASSFGQSLLAFYNEQFF
TRBV29-1	NA	TRBJ1-1	CSVDRQALNTEAFF
TRBV28	NA	TRBJ1-1	CASGLGGHTEAFF
TRBV5-1	NA	TRBJ1-1	CASSSGAEAFF
TRBV20-1	TRBD1	TRBJ2-7	CSATTGESYEQYF
TRBV20-1	NA	TRBJ1-5	CSARQGYSNQPQHF
TRBV5-1	TRBD1	TRBJ1-6	CASSTSGTGKSSYNSPLHF
TRBV12-3/TRBV12-4	TRBD1	TRBJ1-4	CASSRTGPATNEKLFF
TRBV4-2	TRBD1	TRBJ1-1	CASSQTSGQPFFEAFF
TRBV2	TRBD1	TRBJ1-2	CAFSFRAGQGAGNYGYTF
TRBV20-1	TRBD1	TRBJ2-2	CSAKGQLSGELFF
TRBV5-1	TRBD1	TRBJ1-1	CASSPRTGDMNTEAFF
TRBV7-9	NA	TRBJ2-2	CASSLALYTGELFF
TRBV28	NA	TRBJ1-2	CASSLAGGGYGYTF
TRBV20-1	TRBD2	TRBJ2-1	CSAGPSGLATYNEQFF
TRBV6-2/TRBV6-3	TRBD1	TRBJ2-3	CASSYGTGATDTQYF
TRBV7-8	TRBD2	TRBJ2-1	CASTRLAGGNEQFF
TRBV11-2	TRBD2	TRBJ2-1	CASSRGGSNEQFF
TRBV5-1	NA	TRBJ1-2	CASSLEAPGSSGYTF
TRBV20-1	TRBD1	TRBJ2-3	CSAEPGQARADTQYF
TRBV12-3/TRBV12-4	NA	TRBJ2-7	CASMMTVNYEQYF
TRBV10-3	TRBD1	TRBJ2-7	CAISLINGTAYEQYF
TRBV10-2	NA	TRBJ2-1	CASSESLGESYNEQFF
TRBV20-1	NA	TRBJ1-4	CSAPRTGEKLFF
TRBV20-1	NA	TRBJ1-2	CSARAGTELYLGYTF
TRBV5-1	TRBD2	TRBJ2-1	CASSLRLAGHFYNEQFF
TRBV12-3/TRBV12-4	TRBD1	TRBJ2-7	CASSSGQVYEQYF
TRBV5-6	NA	TRBJ1-3	CASSVRDHGHTIYF
TRBV5-1	NA	TRBJ1-1	CASSFRAGWEAFF
TRBV5-1	NA	TRBJ1-2	CASSLAQDSHGYTF
TRBV20-1	TRBD2	TRBJ2-3	CSACLAGVKDTQYF
TRBV12-3/TRBV12-4	NA	TRBJ2-1	CASSHQDYYNEQFF
TRBV20-1	TRBD2	TRBJ2-1	CSAPESGRLAYNEQFF
TRBV5-1	TRBD2	TRBJ2-1	CASSFSGRARYNEQFF
TRBV7-9	NA	TRBJ1-1	CASSWMGGARTEAFF
TRBV7-2	NA	TRBJ2-1	CASSLSSGTWQFF
TRBV11-3	TRBD1	TRBJ1-2	CASSGSTGVYGYTF